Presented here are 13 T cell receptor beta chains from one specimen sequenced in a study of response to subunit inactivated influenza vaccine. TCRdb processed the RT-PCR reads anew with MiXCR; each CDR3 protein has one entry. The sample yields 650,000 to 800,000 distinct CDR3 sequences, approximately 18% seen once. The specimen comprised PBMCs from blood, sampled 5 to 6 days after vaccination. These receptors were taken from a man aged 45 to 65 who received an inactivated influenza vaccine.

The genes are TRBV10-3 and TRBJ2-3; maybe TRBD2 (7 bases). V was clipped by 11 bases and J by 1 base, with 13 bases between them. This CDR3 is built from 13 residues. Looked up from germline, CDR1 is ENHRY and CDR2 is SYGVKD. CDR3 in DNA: TGTGCCCTCGCGGGGGCCCGCACAGATACGCAGTATTTT. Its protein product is CALAGARTDTQYF.

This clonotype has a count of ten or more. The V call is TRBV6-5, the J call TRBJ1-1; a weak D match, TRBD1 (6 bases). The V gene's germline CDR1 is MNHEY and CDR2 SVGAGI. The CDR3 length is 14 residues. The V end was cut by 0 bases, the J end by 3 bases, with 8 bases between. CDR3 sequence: CASSYSGADTEAFF. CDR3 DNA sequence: TGTGCCAGCAGTTACTCGGGGGCAGACACTGAAGCTTTCTTT.

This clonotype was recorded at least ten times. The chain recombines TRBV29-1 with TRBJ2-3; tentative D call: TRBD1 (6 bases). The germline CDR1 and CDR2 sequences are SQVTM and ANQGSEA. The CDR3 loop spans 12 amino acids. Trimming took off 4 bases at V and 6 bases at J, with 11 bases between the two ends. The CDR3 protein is CSVARQGDTQYF. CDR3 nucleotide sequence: TGCAGCGTTGCCCGTCAGGGGGATACGCAGTATTTT.

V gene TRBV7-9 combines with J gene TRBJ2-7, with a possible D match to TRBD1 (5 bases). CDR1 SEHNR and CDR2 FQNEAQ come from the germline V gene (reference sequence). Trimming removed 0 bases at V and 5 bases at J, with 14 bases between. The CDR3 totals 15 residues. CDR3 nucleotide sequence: TGTGCCAGCAGCTTAGCGGCGGCAGGGTCCAACGAGCAGTACTTC. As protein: CASSLAAAGSNEQYF.

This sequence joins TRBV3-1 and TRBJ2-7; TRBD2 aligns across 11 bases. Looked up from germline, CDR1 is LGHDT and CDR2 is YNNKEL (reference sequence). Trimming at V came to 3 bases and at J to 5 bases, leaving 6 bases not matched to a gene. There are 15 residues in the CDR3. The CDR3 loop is CASSHTSGRGNEQYF. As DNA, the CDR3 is TGTGCCAGCAGCCATACTAGCGGGAGAGGTAACGAGCAGTACTTC.

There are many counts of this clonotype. CDR3 in amino acids: CSAAGGTPWETQYF. Written as DNA, the CDR3 is TGCAGTGCGGCCGGGGGTACCCCATGGGAGACCCAGTACTTC. V is TRBV20-1 and J is TRBJ2-5; D is possibly TRBD2 (6 bases). This CDR3 has 14 amino acids. The germline V and J ends were trimmed by 6 bases and 5 bases, with 19 bases remaining between them. Looked up from germline, CDR1 is DFQATT and CDR2 is SNEGSKA (reference sequence).

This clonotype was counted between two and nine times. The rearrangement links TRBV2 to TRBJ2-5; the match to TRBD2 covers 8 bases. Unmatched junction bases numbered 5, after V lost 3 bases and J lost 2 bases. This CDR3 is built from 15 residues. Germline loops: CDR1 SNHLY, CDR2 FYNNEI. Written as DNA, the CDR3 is TGTGCCAGCAGTGACTTGCGCGGGAGGCAAGAGACCCAGTACTTC. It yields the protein CASSDLRGRQETQYF.

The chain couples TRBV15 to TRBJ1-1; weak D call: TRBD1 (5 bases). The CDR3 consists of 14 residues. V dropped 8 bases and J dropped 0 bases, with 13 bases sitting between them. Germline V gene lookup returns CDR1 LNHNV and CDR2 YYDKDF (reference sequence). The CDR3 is CATASGFLNTEAFF. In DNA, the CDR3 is TGTGCCACCGCTTCAGGGTTTTTGAACACTGAAGCTTTCTTT.

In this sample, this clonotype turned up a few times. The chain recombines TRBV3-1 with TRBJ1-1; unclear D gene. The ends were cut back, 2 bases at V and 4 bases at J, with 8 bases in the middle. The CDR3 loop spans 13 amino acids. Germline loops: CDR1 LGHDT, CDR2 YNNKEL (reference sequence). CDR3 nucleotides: TGTGCCAGCAGCCAAACCTTGGGCACTGAAGCTTTCTTT. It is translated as CASSQTLGTEAFF.

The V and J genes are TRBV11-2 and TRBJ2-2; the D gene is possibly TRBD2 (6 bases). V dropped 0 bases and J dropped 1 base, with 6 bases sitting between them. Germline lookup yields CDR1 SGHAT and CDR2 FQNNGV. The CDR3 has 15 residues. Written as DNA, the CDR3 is TGTGCCAGCAGCTTAGAGGAGGGGAACACCGGGGAGCTGTTTTTT. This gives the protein CASSLEEGNTGELFF. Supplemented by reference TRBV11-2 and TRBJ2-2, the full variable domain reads EAGVAQSPRYKIIEKRQSVAFWCNPISGHATLYWYQQILGQGPKLLIQFQNNGVVDDSQLPKDRFSAERLKGVDSTLKIQPAKLEDSAVYLCASSLEEGNTGELFFGEGSRLTVL.

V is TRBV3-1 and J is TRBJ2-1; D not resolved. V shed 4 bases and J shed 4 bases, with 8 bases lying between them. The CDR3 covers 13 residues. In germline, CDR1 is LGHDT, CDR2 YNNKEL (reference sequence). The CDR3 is CASSPVGYNEQFF. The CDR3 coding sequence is TGTGCCAGCAGCCCCGTTGGGTACAATGAGCAGTTCTTC.

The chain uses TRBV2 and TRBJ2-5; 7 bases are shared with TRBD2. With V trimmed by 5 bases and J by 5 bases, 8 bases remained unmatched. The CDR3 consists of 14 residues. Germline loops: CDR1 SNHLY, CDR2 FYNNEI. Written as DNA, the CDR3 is TGTGCCAGCAGTAGGGCAGGCGGGAGTGAGACCCAGTACTTC. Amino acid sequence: CASSRAGGSETQYF.

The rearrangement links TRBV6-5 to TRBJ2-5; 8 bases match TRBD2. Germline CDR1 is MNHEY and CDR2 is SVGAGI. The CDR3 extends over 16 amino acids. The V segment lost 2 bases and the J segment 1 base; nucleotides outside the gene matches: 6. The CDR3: CASSYGSSGSQETQYF. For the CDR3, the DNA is TGTGCCAGCAGTTACGGATCTAGCGGGTCCCAAGAGACCCAGTACTTC.